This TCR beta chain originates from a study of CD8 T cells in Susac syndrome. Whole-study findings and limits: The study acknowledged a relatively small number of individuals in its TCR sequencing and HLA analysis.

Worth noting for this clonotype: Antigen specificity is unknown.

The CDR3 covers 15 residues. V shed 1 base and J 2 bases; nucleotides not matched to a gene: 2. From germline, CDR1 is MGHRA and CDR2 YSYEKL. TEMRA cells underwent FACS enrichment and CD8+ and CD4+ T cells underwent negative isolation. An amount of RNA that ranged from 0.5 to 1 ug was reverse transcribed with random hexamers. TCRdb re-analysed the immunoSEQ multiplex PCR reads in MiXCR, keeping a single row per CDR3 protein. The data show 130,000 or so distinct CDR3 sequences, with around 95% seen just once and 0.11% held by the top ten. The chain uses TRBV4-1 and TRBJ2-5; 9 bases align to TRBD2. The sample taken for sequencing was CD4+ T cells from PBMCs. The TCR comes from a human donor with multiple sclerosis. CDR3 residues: CASSQGLADQETQYF. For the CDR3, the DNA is TGCGCCAGCAGCCAAGGACTAGCGGATCAAGAGACCCAGTACTTC.